This TCR beta chain was profiled in a study of graft-versus-host responses after intestinal transplantation. On the study more broadly: Transplantation in recipients was multivisceral, liver-intestinal, or isolated intestinal. Recipients were all induced with anti-thymocyte globulin, then given tacrolimus and steroids for roughly three years. Points from the study as a whole: With peak circulating GvH clone levels came an association with early post-transplant HvG declines.

The starting material, graft tissue, was processed to release intraepithelial and lamina propria lymphocytes. Assay used: immunoSEQ multiplex PCR; TCRdb lists only in-frame clones, some missing. The sample has around 15,000 clones; 75% to 85% are singletons. Details on this clone: Its antigen is currently unknown.

The CDR3 consists of 15 residues. The V and J ends lost 5 bases and 3 bases respectively, with 14 bases between them. Germline loops: CDR1 MDHEN, CDR2 SYDVKM. This receptor was obtained from a human patient who received an intestinal transplant, so some T cells may come from the graft donor. The chain uses TRBV28 and TRBJ2-1; unclear D gene. The sequenced sample was ileum tissue, obtained roughly 100 days after intestinal transplant. CDR3 nucleotide sequence: TGTGCCAGCAGTACATCCGTGGGTCACTACAATGAGCAGTTCTTC. Translating it yields CASSTSVGHYNEQFF.